The rows below give T cell receptor beta chains drawn from one sample of a study of cytomegalovirus exposure and HLA in healthy donors. The protocol was immunoSEQ multiplex PCR, while the TCRdb copy is restricted to in-frame clones and leaves out a portion. Its table records some 48,000 clones. Sequenced sample: PBMCs. These receptors originate from a middle-aged man in good health and CMV-seropositive. Each CDR3 is given with its conserved first and last residue. D genes are given only for firm matches.

j_call v_call d_call cdr3_aa cdr3_nt
TRBJ2-7 TRBV6-1 - CASSEAVGAGYYEQYF TGTGCCAGCAGTGAAGCGGTAGGGGCGGGGTACTACGAGCAGTACTTC
TRBJ2-7 TRBV11-2 - CASSLWRTQGHYEQYF TGTGCCAGCAGCCTCTGGCGGACGCAGGGGCACTACGAGCAGTACTTC
TRBJ1-2 TRBV4-2 - CASSQDTDRVFGGYTF TGTGCCAGCAGCCAAGATACCGACAGAGTGTTTGGTGGCTACACCTTC
TRBJ2-3 TRBV10-3 - CAPLRTDTQYF TGTGCCCCCCTACGAACAGATACGCAGTATTTT
TRBJ1-5 TRBV19 TRBD1 CASRSQGGHSNQPQHF TGTGCCAGTAGGTCACAGGGGGGGCATAGCAATCAGCCCCAGCATTTT
TRBJ2-1 TRBV2 TRBD2 CASRPLAGGYNEQFF TGTGCCAGCAGACCCTTAGCGGGGGGGTACAATGAGCAGTTCTTC
TRBJ2-5 TRBV18 - CASSPRQGETQYF TGTGCCAGCTCACCCCGGCAGGGGGAGACCCAGTACTTC
TRBJ1-1 TRBV5-1 - CASSLNPMNTEAFF TGCGCCAGCAGCTTGAATCCAATGAACACTGAAGCTTTCTTT
TRBJ2-7 TRBV27 TRBD1 CASSLGTGHSSYEQYF TGTGCCAGCAGTTTAGGGACAGGCCACAGCTCCTACGAGCAGTACTTC
TRBJ2-7 TRBV25-1 - CASTADPLEQYF TGTGCCAGCACAGCGGACCCTTTGGAGCAGTACTTC
TRBJ2-3 TRBV9 - CASSSTRDTQYF TGTGCCAGCAGCTCTACGAGGGATACGCAGTATTTT
TRBJ1-3 TRBV2 - CASSPLNSGNTIYF TGTGCCAGCAGTCCACTGAACTCTGGAAACACCATATATTTT
TRBJ1-1 TRBV14 - CASSRTGTEAFF TGTGCCAGCAGCCGAACAGGCACTGAAGCTTTCTTT
TRBJ1-6 TRBV13 TRBD1 CASSLQGVSNSPLHF TGTGCCAGCAGCTTGCAGGGGGTTTCAAATTCGCCCCTCCACTTT
TRBJ2-3 TRBV28 - CASSLAGAPDTQYF TGTGCCAGCAGTTTAGCGGGGGCCCCAGATACGCAGTATTTT
TRBJ1-6 TRBV30 - CAWSLGGNSPLHF TGTGCCTGGAGCCTGGGGGGTAATTCACCCCTCCACTTT
TRBJ1-3 TRBV5-8 - CASSFWGLGYNLGNTIYF TGTGCCAGCAGCTTTTGGGGACTGGGTTACAACCTTGGAAACACCATATATTTT
TRBJ1-1 TRBV19 TRBD1 CATGGDRNTEAFF TGTGCCACCGGGGGGGACAGGAACACTGAAGCTTTCTTT
TRBJ2-5 TRBV7-2 TRBD1 CASSYRGLEETQYF TGTGCCAGCAGCTACAGGGGATTAGAGGAGACCCAGTACTTC
TRBJ2-3 TRBV19 - CASSITGGVSDTQYF TGTGCCAGTAGTATAACAGGGGGGGTGTCAGATACGCAGTATTTT
TRBJ2-7 TRBV10-3 TRBD2 CAIAGGSAEQYF TGTGCCATAGCGGGAGGGTCCGCCGAGCAGTACTTC
TRBJ2-7 TRBV11-3 TRBD1 CASSADRAAEQYF TGTGCCAGCAGCGCGGACAGGGCCGCCGAGCAGTACTTC
TRBJ2-1 TRBV28 TRBD1 CASSRPRQGAFDEQFF TGTGCCAGCAGTCGCCCGCGACAGGGGGCGTTCGATGAGCAGTTCTTC
TRBJ2-7 TRBV5-4 - CASSFGYEQYF TGTGCCAGCAGCTTCGGCTACGAGCAGTACTTC
TRBJ2-1 TRBV28 TRBD1 CASSEPRGTGISGLLNEQFF TGTGCCAGCAGTGAGCCCAGAGGGACAGGGATCAGTGGCCTACTCAATGAGCAGTTCTTC
TRBJ1-1 TRBV5-5 - CASSWGSGKNTEAFF TGTGCCAGCAGCTGGGGTTCCGGGAAGAACACTGAAGCTTTCTTT
TRBJ2-7 TRBV18 TRBD1 CASSPGAGGVNEQYF TGTGCCAGCTCACCAGGGGCAGGGGGCGTGAACGAGCAGTACTTC
TRBJ2-1 TRBV5-4 - CASSLDEYNEQFF TGTGCCAGCAGCTTGGACGAGTACAATGAGCAGTTCTTC
TRBJ1-1 TRBV6-1 TRBD1 CASRGTGVITEAFF TGTGCCAGCAGGGGAACAGGGGTGATCACTGAAGCTTTCTTT
TRBJ2-1 TRBV29-1 - CSVAEQTVGQFF TGCAGCGTTGCCGAACAGACAGTTGGGCAGTTCTTC
TRBJ1-2 TRBV9 - CASSPSGGWGYTF TGTGCCAGCAGCCCCTCAGGCGGGTGGGGCTACACCTTC
TRBJ2-3 TRBV23-1 TRBD1 CASSQRNGTGTDTQYF TGCGCCAGCAGTCAACGCAACGGGACAGGCACAGATACGCAGTATTTT
TRBJ2-1 TRBV9 - CASSPPTGSYNEQFF TGTGCCAGCAGCCCCCCGACAGGTTCCTACAATGAGCAGTTCTTC